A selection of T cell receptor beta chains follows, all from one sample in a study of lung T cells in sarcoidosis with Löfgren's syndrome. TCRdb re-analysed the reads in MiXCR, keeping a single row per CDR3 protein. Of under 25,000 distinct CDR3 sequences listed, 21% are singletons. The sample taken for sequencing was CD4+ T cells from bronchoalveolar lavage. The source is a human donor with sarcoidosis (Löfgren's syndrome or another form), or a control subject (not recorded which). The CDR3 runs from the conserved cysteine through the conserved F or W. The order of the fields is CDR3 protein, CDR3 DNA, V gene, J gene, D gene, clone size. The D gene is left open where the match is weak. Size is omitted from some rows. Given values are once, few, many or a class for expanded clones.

cdr3_aa: CASSFRATSQPQHF; cdr3_nt: TGTGCCAGCAGCTTTCGGGCAACAAGTCAGCCCCAGCATTTT; v_call: TRBV7-2; j_call: TRBJ1-5; d_call: .; clone_size: .
cdr3_aa: CASSPFTSGISEEQYF; cdr3_nt: TGTGCCAGCTCACCTTTTACTAGCGGGATTAGTGAAGAGCAGTACTTC; v_call: TRBV18; j_call: TRBJ2-7; d_call: TRBD2; clone_size: many
cdr3_aa: CASSTLRNQQFF; cdr3_nt: TGTGCCAGCAGCACCCTGCGGAACCAGCAGTTCTTC; v_call: TRBV5-6; j_call: TRBJ2-1; d_call: .; clone_size: few
cdr3_aa: CASSRDRDQETQYF; cdr3_nt: TGTGCCAGCAGTCGGGACCGAGACCAAGAGACCCAGTACTTC; v_call: TRBV6-1; j_call: TRBJ2-5; d_call: .; clone_size: medium-sized
cdr3_aa: CSAQGFTEAFF; cdr3_nt: TGCAGCGCGCAGGGATTCACTGAAGCTTTCTTT; v_call: TRBV29-1; j_call: TRBJ1-1; d_call: .; clone_size: .
cdr3_aa: CASSRTTMAGGPDTQYF; cdr3_nt: TGTGCCAGCAGCCGAACGACGATGGCAGGGGGCCCAGATACGCAGTATTTT; v_call: TRBV4-2; j_call: TRBJ2-3; d_call: TRBD1; clone_size: many
cdr3_aa: CATSELAGTSTDTKYF; cdr3_nt: TGTGCCACCAGCGAACTAGCGGGTACGAGCACAGATACGAAGTATTTT; v_call: TRBV28; j_call: TRBJ2-3; d_call: TRBD2; clone_size: .
cdr3_aa: CASSYSLAGVGKNIQYF; cdr3_nt: TGTGCCAGCAGTTACTCTTTAGCGGGAGTGGGCAAAAACATTCAGTACTTC; v_call: TRBV6-6; j_call: TRBJ2-4; d_call: TRBD2; clone_size: medium-sized
cdr3_aa: CAISGGLDTGKLFF; cdr3_nt: TGTGCCATCAGCGGGGGGCTCGACACCGGGAAGCTGTTTTTT; v_call: TRBV6-1; j_call: TRBJ2-2; d_call: TRBD2; clone_size: .
cdr3_aa: CASSLIRERPDTQYF; cdr3_nt: TGTGCCAGCAGCTTAATACGGGAGCGCCCAGATACGCAGTATTTT; v_call: TRBV7-2; j_call: TRBJ2-3; d_call: .; clone_size: medium-sized
cdr3_aa: CASSLVTGRGTNEQFF; cdr3_nt: TGTGCCAGCAGCCTCGTAACTGGGCGGGGGACTAATGAGCAGTTCTTC; v_call: TRBV9; j_call: TRBJ2-1; d_call: TRBD2; clone_size: few
cdr3_aa: CASSYSGSDQPQHF; cdr3_nt: TGTGCCAGCAGTTACTCAGGGTCGGATCAGCCCCAGCATTTT; v_call: TRBV6-6; j_call: TRBJ1-5; d_call: .; clone_size: medium-sized
cdr3_aa: CASSLALRDRGEAFF; cdr3_nt: TGTGCCAGCAGCTTAGCCTTACGGGACAGGGGTGAAGCTTTCTTT; v_call: TRBV7-9; j_call: TRBJ1-1; d_call: TRBD1; clone_size: many
cdr3_aa: CASSSFPIREVYEQYF; cdr3_nt: TGTGCCAGCAGCTCCTTCCCTATCCGTGAAGTCTACGAGCAGTACTTC; v_call: TRBV5-7; j_call: TRBJ2-7; d_call: .; clone_size: .
cdr3_aa: CASSRGDRGYEQYF; cdr3_nt: TGTGCCAGCAGCCGCGGTGATAGAGGCTACGAGCAGTACTTC; v_call: TRBV6-1; j_call: TRBJ2-7; d_call: .; clone_size: medium-sized
cdr3_aa: CASSLAGDTEAFF; cdr3_nt: TGTGCCAGCAGTTTAGCAGGGGACACTGAAGCTTTCTTT; v_call: TRBV12-3/TRBV12-4; j_call: TRBJ1-1; d_call: .; clone_size: .